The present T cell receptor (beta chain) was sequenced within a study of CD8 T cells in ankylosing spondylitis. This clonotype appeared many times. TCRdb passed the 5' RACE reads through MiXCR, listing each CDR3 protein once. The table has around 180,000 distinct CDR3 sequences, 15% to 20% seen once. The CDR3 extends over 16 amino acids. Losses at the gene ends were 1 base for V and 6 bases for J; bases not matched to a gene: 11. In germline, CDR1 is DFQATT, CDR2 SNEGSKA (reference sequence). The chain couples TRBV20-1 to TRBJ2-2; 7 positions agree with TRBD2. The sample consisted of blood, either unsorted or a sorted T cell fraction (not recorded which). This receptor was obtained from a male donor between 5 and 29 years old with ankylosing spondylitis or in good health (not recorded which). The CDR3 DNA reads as TGCAGTGCTAGAGTTCTTCGGGGGAGGGCCCCCGGGGAGCTGTTTTTT. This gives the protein CSARVLRGRAPGELFF.